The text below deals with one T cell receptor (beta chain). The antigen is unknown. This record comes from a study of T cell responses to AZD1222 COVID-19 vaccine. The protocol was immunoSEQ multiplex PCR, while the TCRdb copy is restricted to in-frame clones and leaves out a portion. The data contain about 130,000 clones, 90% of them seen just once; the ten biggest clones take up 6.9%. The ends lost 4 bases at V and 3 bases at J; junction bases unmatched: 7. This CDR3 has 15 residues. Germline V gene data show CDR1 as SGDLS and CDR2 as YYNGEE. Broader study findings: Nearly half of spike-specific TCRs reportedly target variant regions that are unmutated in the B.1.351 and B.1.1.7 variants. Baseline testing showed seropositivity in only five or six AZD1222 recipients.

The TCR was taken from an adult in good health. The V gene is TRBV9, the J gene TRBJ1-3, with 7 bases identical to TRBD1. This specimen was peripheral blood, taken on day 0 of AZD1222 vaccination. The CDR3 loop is CASSPGQKDGNTIYF. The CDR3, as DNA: TGTGCCAGCAGCCCGGGACAGAAGGATGGAAACACCATATATTTT.